This record concerns one TCR beta chain sequence. What it binds is unknown. An Oncomine TCR Beta short-read assay was used to sequence the DNA from cultured CD4+ T cells. One entry per CDR3 protein, called by TCRdb with MiXCR from the PCR reads. This sample has roughly 15,000 distinct CDR3 sequences, with around 56% found just once. The CDR3 covers 15 residues. The germline CDR1 and CDR2 sequences are SNHLY and FYNNEI. V lost 1 base and J 3 bases, leaving 13 bases between the germline ends. This sample is drawn from a study of vaccination and CD4 T cells after COVID-19. As to treatment: roughly ten-day PBMC culture with coronavirus spike peptide pools or control peptides (ViraFEST assay).

The clonotype was recovered from a human donor who had recovered from COVID-19. The rearrangement uses TRBV2 and TRBJ2-7; possible D gene TRBD2, 5 bases. The sample taken for sequencing was CD4+ T cells from blood, cultured in vitro. CDR3 nucleotides: TGTGCCAGCAGTGAAGGGCGGGCTACCCTCTACGAGCAGTACTTC. Its protein product is CASSEGRATLYEQYF.